A selection of T cell receptor beta chains follows, all from one sample in a study of blood T cell repertoires in COVID-19. Some clones are missing from TCRdb's copy, which holds only in-frame ones; the method was immunoSEQ multiplex PCR. The repertoire holds under 150,000 clones, with 86% as singletons. Sequenced material: peripheral blood. These TCRs come from a woman aged 45-65 years who had recovered from COVID-19. Each CDR3 is given without its conserved first and last residue.

V gene,CDR3 protein
TRBV7-6,ASSSTSGRAGETQY
TRBV4-2,ASSQDAQGRGYT
TRBV5-1,ASSSGEDTQY
TRBV30,AWGPGLSSYNEQF
TRBV21-1,ASSKPGWDSSGNTIY
TRBV2,ASSESDSTYEQY
TRBV9,ASSVDTTGVGEQF
TRBV2,ASTKTGGEGNEKLF
TRBV7-9,ASSWGDLSNSNQPQH
TRBV6-5,ASAPEGRKGETQY
TRBV2,ASSGRETQY
TRBV2,ASSDLQGGNTIY
TRBV7-2,ASSLSMLINTEAF
TRBV4-2,ASSHTDRGGNEQF
TRBV2,ASGGGATGELF
TRBV2,ALKWTSGYNEQF
TRBV7-2,ASSQPEGRGSPLH
TRBV30,AWSVRGAPSTQY
TRBV5-4,ASSSQRSQETQY
TRBV19,ASSMVPGGNQPQH
TRBV7-2,ASSPQGGGYEKLF
TRBV7-2,ASSFMPSGSLTDTQY
TRBV10-1,ASSDPTGDTGELF
TRBV28,ASRRELLTDTQY
TRBV27,ASSPWTGGRNEQF
TRBV3-1/TRBV3-2,ASSQAEGKGYEQY
TRBV9,ASSARGLAGGELF
TRBV3-1/TRBV3-2,ASSRSSGGARETQY
TRBV30,AWEKQGAVTPLH
TRBV11-3,ASSPMTNEQF
TRBV10-3,AISDHSRTSNYGYT
TRBV2,ASSELGAGYNEQF
TRBV5-6,ASSPLGRGITGAQGGYT
TRBV7-2,ASSPRGRGYEQY
TRBV7-3,ASSLSGSSYNEQF
TRBV2,ASRRLDPPF
TRBV14,ASSHLGQGAAYEQY
TRBV5-4,ASSTRTSQTGELF
TRBV29-1,SVERTRDPGLGTDTQY
TRBV7-3,ASSGRRGTGELF
TRBV6-2/TRBV6-3,ASSPGGSNQPQH
TRBV5-1,ASSLEGSPGGLYT